The 21 T cell receptor beta chains below come from one sample, sequenced in a study of Ad26.COV2.S vaccination and SARS-CoV-2 variants. TCRdb keeps only in-frame clones here, not all; method: immunoSEQ multiplex PCR. The table has 300,000 to 350,000 clones, about 86% seen once. Treatment in this sample: some 20 received Ad26.COV2.S at low or high dose, single or two shots; roughly five received placebo; per-sample allocation not given. Sampling occurred on day 63 after the first vaccine or placebo injection. The material was peripheral blood, obtained in a trial of Ad26.COV2.S vaccine versus placebo. The origin of the receptors is a person between 18 and 65 years old who received the Ad26.COV2.S COVID-19 vaccine or a placebo.

CDR3 loop: CASSQEVGGANYGYTF. The CDR3 DNA is TGTGCCAGCAGCCAAGAGGTGGGAGGAGCTAACTATGGCTACACCTTC. This chain uses TRBV3-1 (or the pseudogene TRBV3-2) with TRBJ1-2; no firm D call. V lost 0 bases, J lost 0 bases, and 11 bases lay in between. This CDR3 is built from 16 residues. Per germline, CDR1 LGHDT and CDR2 YNNKEL (reference sequence).

The chain recombines TRBV5-1 with TRBJ2-2; 8 bases align to TRBD2. The CDR3 has 18 residues. V was pared by 0 bases and J by 4 bases, with 11 bases of the junction left unmatched. Germline CDR1 and CDR2: SGHRS and YFSETQ. CDR3 sequence (DNA): TGCGCCAGCAGCTTGGTTCCCCGGGGGGGCCGAGGCACCGGGGAGCTGTTTTTT. This codes for CASSLVPRGGRGTGELFF.

The chain is built from TRBV10-3 and TRBJ1-2; tentatively, D is TRBD1 (5 bases). V lost 6 bases to trimming and J lost 4 bases, with 18 bases between them. The CDR3 has 15 residues. In germline, CDR1 is ENHRY, CDR2 SYGVKD. CDR3 loop: CAIRGPGLTLYGYTF. The CDR3 nucleotides read TGTGCCATCAGGGGGCCGGGACTCACTCTCTATGGCTACACCTTC.

This chain's CDR3 is CASSLRRGAQDYGYTF. The CDR3 nucleotides read TGTGCCAGTAGTCTCCGCCGAGGGGCGCAGGACTATGGCTACACCTTC. This sequence joins TRBV19 and TRBJ1-2; D perhaps matches TRBD1 (5 bases). The CDR3 loop spans 16 amino acids. CDR1 is LNHDA, CDR2 SQIVND, per germline (reference sequence). Trimming stripped 5 bases from V and 3 bases from J, with 19 bases between.

The chain links TRBV5-6 to TRBJ2-5; D possibly uses TRBD1 or TRBD2 (5 bases each). The ends were cut back, 4 bases at V and 1 base at J, with 17 bases in the middle. In germline, CDR1 is SGHDT, CDR2 YYEEEE. The CDR3 totals 16 residues. In DNA, the CDR3 is TGTGCCAGCAGCGGAAGGACGGGACGTTCCCAAGAGACCCAGTACTTC. Protein: CASSGRTGRSQETQYF.

The chain carries TRBV4-3 and TRBJ2-1; 9 nucleotides agree with TRBD1. Germline lookup yields CDR1 LGHNA and CDR2 YSLEER. V shed 4 bases and J 4 bases; nucleotides not matched to a gene: 5. This CDR3 is built from 15 residues. Written as DNA, the CDR3 is TGCGCCAGCAGCCTAGGACAGGGGAGTTACAATGAGCAGTTCTTC. This sequence encodes CASSLGQGSYNEQFF.

Note on this clone: A much larger clone differs from this one at a single base, so this may be a read error. Other DNA sequences in the same sample also yield this CDR3. CDR3 protein: CASSEGGYGYTF. The CDR3 DNA sequence: TGTGCCAGCAGTGAAGGGGGGTATGGCTACACCTTC. This sequence joins TRBV6-1 and TRBJ1-2; D is possibly TRBD1 (5 bases). Trimming removed 1 base from V and 5 bases from J, with 5 bases in between. The CDR3 is made up of 12 amino acids. Germline V gives CDR1 MNHNS, CDR2 SASEGT.

This clone was counted between two and nine times. The chain is built from TRBV6-4 and TRBJ2-3, with 7 nucleotides matching TRBD2. This CDR3 comprises 15 residues. V lost 0 bases and J lost 1; bases outside the gene matches: 1. CDR1 MRHNA and CDR2 SNTAGT come from the germline V gene. CDR3 protein: CASSDSLAGTDTQYF. CDR3 coding DNA: TGTGCCAGCAGTGACTCGCTAGCGGGCACAGATACGCAGTATTTT.

This clone appeared a few times. V and J are TRBV6-4 and TRBJ2-2; D is undetermined. Trimming removed 5 bases at V and 0 bases at J, with 4 bases between. The CDR3 has 13 amino acids. The germline CDR1 and CDR2 sequences are MRHNA and SNTAGT. This CDR3 reads CASSPANTGELFF. In nucleotides, the CDR3 is TGTGCCAGCAGTCCCGCGAACACCGGGGAGCTGTTTTTT.

The chain uses TRBV7-3 and TRBJ2-1, with a tentative D call TRBD2 (5 bases). The CDR3 runs to 15 residues. Germline-derived CDR1 and CDR2 are SGHTA and FQGTGA. The germline V and J ends were trimmed by 2 bases and 4 bases, with 12 bases remaining between them. The chain's CDR3 is CASSLEGGFYNEQFF. CDR3 nucleotides: TGTGCCAGCAGCTTAGAAGGAGGCTTTTACAATGAGCAGTTCTTC.

This clone has just one count. J is TRBJ2-7 and V is TRBV20-1; either TRBD1 or TRBD2 may fit D (6 bases each). There are 14 residues in the CDR3. V was pared by 3 bases and J by 4 bases, with 16 bases between. Germline CDR1 is DFQATT and CDR2 is SNEGSKA (reference sequence). The CDR3 coding sequence is TGCAGTGCTAGTTATCGGGTAGGGGGGTACGAGCAGTACTTC. This codes for CSASYRVGGYEQYF.

The rearrangement uses TRBV11-2 and TRBJ1-5; unclear D gene. This CDR3 comprises 13 residues. CDR1 and CDR2 from the germline V gene are SGHAT and FQNNGV. The V end lost 3 bases, the J end lost 4 bases, and 7 bases lay between the germline ends. In nucleotides, the CDR3 is TGTGCCAGCAGCTTTTGGTCAAATCAGCCCCAGCATTTT. Translation: CASSFWSNQPQHF.

The chain recombines TRBV4-3 with TRBJ1-1; no firm D call. There are 18 residues in the CDR3. V lost 0 bases and J lost 8, with 25 bases in between. The germline CDR1 and CDR2 sequences are LGHNA and YSLEER. The CDR3 loop is CASSQDTWPGGDSGEAFF. CDR3 DNA sequence: TGCGCCAGCAGCCAAGATACGTGGCCCGGTGGAGATTCAGGCGAAGCTTTCTTT.

The chain has TRBV19 and TRBJ1-1, with D possibly TRBD1 on 5 matching bases. The germline V and J ends were trimmed by 3 bases and 3 bases, with 14 bases remaining between them. CDR3 size: 15 residues. Germline CDR1 LNHDA, CDR2 SQIVND (reference sequence). The CDR3, as DNA: TGTGCCAGTAGTATGAAGGGGTTGGGGTACACTGAAGCTTTCTTT. Amino acid sequence: CASSMKGLGYTEAFF. Based on the CDR3 plus reference TRBV19 and TRBJ1-1, the full variable domain is DGGITQSPKYLFRKEGQNVTLSCEQNLNHDAMYWYRQDPGQGLRLIYYSQIVNDFQKGDIAEGYSVSREKKESFPLTVTSAQKNPTAFYLCASSMKGLGYTEAFFGQGTRLTVV.

V usage is TRBV11-2 and J usage is TRBJ2-1, with TRBD2 matching over 7 bases. Losses at the gene ends were 4 bases for V and 5 bases for J; bases not matched to a gene: 5. There are 14 residues in the CDR3. CDR1 and CDR2 from the germline V gene are SGHAT and FQNNGV. Written as DNA, the CDR3 is TGTGCCAGCAGCTCCGGTGCGGGGGACAATGAGCAGTTCTTC. Its protein is CASSSGAGDNEQFF. The full variable domain, in which reference TRBV11-2 and TRBJ2-1 provide the parts outside the CDR3, is EAGVAQSPRYKIIEKRQSVAFWCNPISGHATLYWYQQILGQGPKLLIQFQNNGVVDDSQLPKDRFSAERLKGVDSTLKIQPAKLEDSAVYLCASSSGAGDNEQFFGPGTRLTVL.

V gene TRBV11-1 combines with J gene TRBJ1-1, with TRBD1 matching 7 bases. The CDR3 has 14 residues. The germline CDR1 and CDR2 sequences are SGHAT and FQDESV (reference sequence). Losses at the gene ends were 5 bases for V and 4 bases for J; bases not matched to a gene: 7. Written as DNA, the CDR3 is TGTGCCAGCAGCGCACAGGGGATGGTCACTGAAGCTTTCTTT. It encodes CASSAQGMVTEAFF.

This chain joins TRBV6-4 and TRBJ1-2; D perhaps matches TRBD1 (6 bases). V lost 6 bases to trimming and J lost 6 bases, with 20 bases between them. The germline V gene encodes CDR1 MRHNA and CDR2 SNTAGT. This CDR3 has 15 residues. This CDR3 is CASSNGGQSVNGYTF. The CDR3 region has the DNA TGTGCCAGCAGCAACGGCGGACAGTCCGTTAATGGCTACACCTTC.

The V and J genes are TRBV3-1 (or the pseudogene TRBV3-2) and TRBJ2-3; D is ambiguous. CDR1 and CDR2 (germline): LGHDT, YNNKEL (reference sequence). This CDR3 has 15 amino acids. V lost 1 base and J 2 bases, leaving 10 bases between the germline ends. The CDR3, as DNA: TGTGCCAGCAGCCAAGGTCCCAGATACACAGATACGCAGTATTTT. It translates to CASSQGPRYTDTQYF.

The rearrangement uses TRBV19 and TRBJ1-4, with D perhaps matching TRBD1 (5 bases). V gave up 10 bases and J gave up 10 bases, with 16 bases separating them. Germline V gene data show CDR1 as LNHDA and CDR2 as SQIVND (reference sequence). The CDR3 contains 12 residues. CDR3 protein: CATGLMGGKLFF. In nucleotides, the CDR3 is TGTGCCACGGGCCTAATGGGGGGAAAACTGTTTTTT. Combining the CDR3 with reference TRBV19 and TRBJ1-4 gives the whole variable domain DGGITQSPKYLFRKEGQNVTLSCEQNLNHDAMYWYRQDPGQGLRLIYYSQIVNDFQKGDIAEGYSVSREKKESFPLTVTSAQKNPTAFYLCATGLMGGKLFFGSGTQLSVL.

The chain carries TRBV3-1 (or the pseudogene TRBV3-2) and TRBJ2-2, with 12 bases that match TRBD2. The CDR3 runs to 18 residues. V was pared by 4 bases and J by 0 bases, with 6 bases of the junction left unmatched. The germline CDR1 and CDR2 sequences are LGHDT and YNNKEL (reference sequence). CDR3 sequence (DNA): TGTGCCAGCAGCCCCTGGGCTAGCGGGGGGGCGAACACCGGGGAGCTGTTTTTT. Residues: CASSPWASGGANTGELFF.

V gene TRBV3-1 (or the pseudogene TRBV3-2) combines with J gene TRBJ1-2; TRBD1 is a possible D gene (5 bases). The V gene lost 4 bases and the J gene lost 7 bases, with 16 bases spanning the gap. In germline, CDR1 is LGHDT, CDR2 YNNKEL (reference sequence). This CDR3 is 14 amino acids long. The DNA of the CDR3 is TGTGCCAGCAGCCCCCACCGGGACTTGAGTGGCTACACCTTC. Amino acids: CASSPHRDLSGYTF.